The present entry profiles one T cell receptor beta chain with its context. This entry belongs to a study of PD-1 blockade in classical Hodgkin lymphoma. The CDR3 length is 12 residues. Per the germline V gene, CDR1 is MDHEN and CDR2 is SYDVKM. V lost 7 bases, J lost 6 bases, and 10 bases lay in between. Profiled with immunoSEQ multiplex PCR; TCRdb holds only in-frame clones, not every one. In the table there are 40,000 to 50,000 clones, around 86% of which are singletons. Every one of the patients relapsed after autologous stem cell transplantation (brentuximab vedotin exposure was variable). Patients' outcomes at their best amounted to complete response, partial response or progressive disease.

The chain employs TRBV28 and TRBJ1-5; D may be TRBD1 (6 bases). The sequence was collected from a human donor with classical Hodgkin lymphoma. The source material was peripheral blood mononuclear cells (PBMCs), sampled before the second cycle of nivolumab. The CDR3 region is CASTGVAQPQHF. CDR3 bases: TGTGCCAGCACAGGGGTTGCTCAGCCCCAGCATTTT. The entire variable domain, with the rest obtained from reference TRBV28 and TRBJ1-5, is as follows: DVKVTQSSRYLVKRTGEKVFLECVQDMDHENMFWYRQDPGLGLRLIYFSYDVKMKEKGDIPEGYSVSREKKERFSLILESASTNQTSMYLCASTGVAQPQHFGDGTRLSIL.